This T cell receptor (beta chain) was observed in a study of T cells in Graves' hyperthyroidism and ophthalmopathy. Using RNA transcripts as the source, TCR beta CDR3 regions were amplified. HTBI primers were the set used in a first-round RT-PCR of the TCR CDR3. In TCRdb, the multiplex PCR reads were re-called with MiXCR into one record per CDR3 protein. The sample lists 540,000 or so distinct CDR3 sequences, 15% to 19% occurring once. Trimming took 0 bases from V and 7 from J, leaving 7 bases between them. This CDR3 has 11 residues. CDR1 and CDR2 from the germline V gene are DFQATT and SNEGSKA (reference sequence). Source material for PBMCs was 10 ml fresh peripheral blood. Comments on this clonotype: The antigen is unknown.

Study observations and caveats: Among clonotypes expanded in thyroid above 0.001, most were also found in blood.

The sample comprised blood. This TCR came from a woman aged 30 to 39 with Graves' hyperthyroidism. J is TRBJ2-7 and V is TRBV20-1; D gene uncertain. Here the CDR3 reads CSARDPREQYF. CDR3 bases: TGCAGTGCTAGAGATCCCCGGGAGCAGTACTTC.